One TCR beta chain is described in this entry. This CDR3 contains 14 residues. Unmatched junction bases numbered 4, after V lost 6 bases and J lost 3 bases. Germline loops: CDR1 SNHLY, CDR2 FYNNEI. The data were taken from a study of blood T cell repertoires in COVID-19. At the level of the study: The origin of the acute and convalescent COVID-19 samples was the United States, Italy and Spain.

Profiled with immunoSEQ multiplex PCR; TCRdb holds only in-frame clones, not every one. The sample holds a few hundred thousand clones, 90% seen once. The sample comprised peripheral blood. The TCR originated in a woman aged 25 to 45 with COVID-19, enrolled during active disease. V is TRBV2 and J is TRBJ2-7; 11 bases are shared with TRBD2. CDR3 sequence reads: CASRTSGIIYEQYF. In DNA form, the CDR3 reads TGTGCCAGCAGGACTAGCGGGATCATCTACGAGCAGTACTTC.